A selection of T cell receptor beta chains follows, all from one sample in a study of regulatory T cells in long-lasting Graves disease. TCRdb re-called the multiplex PCR reads with MiXCR, one entry per CDR3 protein. Among about 240,000 distinct CDR3 sequences listed, around 20% were seen once. The sample was peripheral blood mononuclear cells (PBMCs), taken at new diagnosis, from a patient treated with antithyroid drugs. These receptors came from a female donor with Graves disease. Both conserved end residues are part of each CDR3. The order of the fields is J gene, V gene, CDR3 length, D gene, clone size, CDR3 DNA, CDR3 protein. D genes are given only for firm matches. Clone size is given for some rows only: seen once, a few or many times, or a class if the clone is expanded.

TRBJ2-7	TRBV19	14	TRBD2	-	TGTGCCAGTAGTACGGCTAGCGGGACCTCCGAGCAGTACTTC	CASSTASGTSEQYF
TRBJ2-3	TRBV5-1	15	-	many	TGTGCCAGCAGCTTGTACAGGGAAGCCACAGATACGCAGTATTTT	CASSLYREATDTQYF
TRBJ1-3	TRBV27	17	-	many	TGTGCCAGCAGTCCCGGGGGGCAGCCCTTCTCTGGAAACACCATATATTTT	CASSPGGQPFSGNTIYF
TRBJ2-3	TRBV12-3/TRBV12-4	14	TRBD1	many	TGTGCCAGCAGTTCGGGACAGGATGCAGATACGCAGTATTTT	CASSSGQDADTQYF
TRBJ2-3	TRBV6-1	16	TRBD2	many	TGTGCCAGCAGTGCAATAGCGGGAAGCCGCACAGATACGCAGTATTTT	CASSAIAGSRTDTQYF
TRBJ1-6	TRBV19	11	-	-	TGTGCCAGTAGTATCGGTGGAGCCCTCCACTTT	CASSIGGALHF
TRBJ1-5	TRBV10-3	15	-	-	TGTGCCATCAGTGACGGCCCGAGGGGCGTTCAGCCCCAGCATTTT	CAISDGPRGVQPQHF
TRBJ1-5	TRBV10-3	15	-	-	TGTGCCAGCAGAACCACAGGATCTGGAAATCAGCCCCAGCATTTT	CASRTTGSGNQPQHF
TRBJ2-7	TRBV11-2	17	TRBD2	many	TGTGCCAGCAGCGGTCGCTGGGGGCTAGCGGGAGACTACGAGCAGTACTTC	CASSGRWGLAGDYEQYF
TRBJ2-5	TRBV7-6	14	-	few	TGTGCCAGCAGCTTAGCTCCTGCCTCGGGGACCCAGTACTTC	CASSLAPASGTQYF
TRBJ2-1	TRBV7-2	15	-	many	TGTGCCAGCAGCATACCCGGGACACGATACAATGAGCAGTTCTTC	CASSIPGTRYNEQFF
TRBJ2-1	TRBV20-1	11	-	many	TGCAGTGCCCCGGGTGAGGACGGTCAGTTCTTC	CSAPGEDGQFF
TRBJ1-6	TRBV4-3	15	-	few	TGCGCCAGCAGCGATCAGACAGGCCCAAGATCACCCCTCCACTTT	CASSDQTGPRSPLHF
TRBJ2-3	TRBV7-2	14	-	many	TGTGCCAGCAGCCCTAGGGACAGCACAGATACGCAGTATTTT	CASSPRDSTDTQYF
TRBJ2-1	TRBV7-2	15	-	many	TGTGCCAGCAGCTTAGGTGGGAGCGCCATTCGTGAGCAGTTCTTC	CASSLGGSAIREQFF
TRBJ1-1	TRBV20-1	13	-	many	TGCAGTGCTAGAGAAAAGGGTCCTTCTGAAGCTTTCTTT	CSAREKGPSEAFF
TRBJ1-6	TRBV7-2	15	-	many	TGTGCCAGCAGCTACCTCGGGCTTACGCTCGCACCCCTCCACTTT	CASSYLGLTLAPLHF
TRBJ2-7	TRBV7-2	15	TRBD2	many	TGTGCCAGCAGCTTAGTGGGACTAGCGGACTACGAGCAGTACTTC	CASSLVGLADYEQYF